These T cell receptor beta chains were read from a single sample in a study of T-cell memory formation after mild COVID-19. TCRdb passed the 5' RACE reads through MiXCR, listing each CDR3 protein once. The profile shows 550,000 to 700,000 distinct CDR3 sequences, around 16% of them singletons. The specimen sequenced was PBMCs or a T cell subset sorted from them (not recorded which). Receptor source: an adult woman who had mild COVID-19 (a few samples of this study predate the infection). Cell type and time point are not known. Each CDR3 is given with its conserved first and last residue. D genes are given only for firm matches.

d_call v_call cdr3_aa
. TRBV12-3/TRBV12-4 CASRAGSGNEKLFF
TRBD2 TRBV12-3/TRBV12-4 CASSLAQLLGLAGITGELFF
. TRBV5-5 CASSLVAAVANTIYF
TRBD1 TRBV6-2/TRBV6-3 CASSAWTGFFGNEQFF
TRBD2 TRBV27 CASSLGLAGDLRSDTQYF
TRBD2 TRBV7-9 CASILAGATDTQYF
TRBD1 TRBV6-2/TRBV6-3 CASSYAPGQVYNEQFF
. TRBV12-3/TRBV12-4 CASTMRLNEQFF
TRBD1 TRBV11-1 CASSWGQRVQETQYF
. TRBV6-6 CASSYVGEKYEQYF
TRBD2 TRBV27 CASSPGGAYEQFF